This T cell receptor (beta chain) derives from a study of intratumoral heterogeneity in liver cancer. Points from the study as a whole: The authors noted under-sampled tumor-infiltrating lymphocyte representation as a limitation.

Before surgical resection, these early-stage hepatocellular carcinoma patients received no treatment. In regard to this clone: Its antigen is unidentified.

Profiling relied on immunoSEQ multiplex PCR, and the TCRdb table lists in-frame clones only, not all of them. Of over 20,000 clones in the sample, over 60% were seen once. V shed 4 bases and J shed 0 bases, with 19 bases lying between them. The CDR3 extends over 19 amino acids. CDR1 is LNHDA, CDR2 SQIVND, per germline (reference sequence). The genes are TRBV19 and TRBJ2-6, with a weak D call TRBD1 (6 bases). This sequence originates from a woman in her 70s with hepatocellular carcinoma. This material consisted of tumor-adjacent normal tissue, taken before any cancer treatment. CDR3 nucleotide sequence: TGTGCCAGTAGTAACCAGGGGCGCCAGATCTTCTCTGGGGCCAACGTCCTGACTTTC. Translating it yields CASSNQGRQIFSGANVLTF.